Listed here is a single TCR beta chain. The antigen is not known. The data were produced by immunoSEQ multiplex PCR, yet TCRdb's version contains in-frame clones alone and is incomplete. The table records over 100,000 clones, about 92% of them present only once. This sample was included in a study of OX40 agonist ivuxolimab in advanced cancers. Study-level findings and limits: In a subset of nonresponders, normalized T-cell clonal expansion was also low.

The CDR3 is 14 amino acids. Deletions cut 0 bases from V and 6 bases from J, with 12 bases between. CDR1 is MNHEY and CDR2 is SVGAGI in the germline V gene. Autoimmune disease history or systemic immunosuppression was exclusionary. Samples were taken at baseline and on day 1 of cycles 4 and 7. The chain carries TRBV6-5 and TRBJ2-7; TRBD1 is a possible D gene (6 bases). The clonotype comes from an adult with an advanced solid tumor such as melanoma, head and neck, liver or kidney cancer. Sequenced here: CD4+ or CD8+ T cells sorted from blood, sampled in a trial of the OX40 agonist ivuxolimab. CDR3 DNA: TGTGCCAGCAGTTACTCAGGGGGAGTACGCGAGCAGTACTTC. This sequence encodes CASSYSGGVREQYF.